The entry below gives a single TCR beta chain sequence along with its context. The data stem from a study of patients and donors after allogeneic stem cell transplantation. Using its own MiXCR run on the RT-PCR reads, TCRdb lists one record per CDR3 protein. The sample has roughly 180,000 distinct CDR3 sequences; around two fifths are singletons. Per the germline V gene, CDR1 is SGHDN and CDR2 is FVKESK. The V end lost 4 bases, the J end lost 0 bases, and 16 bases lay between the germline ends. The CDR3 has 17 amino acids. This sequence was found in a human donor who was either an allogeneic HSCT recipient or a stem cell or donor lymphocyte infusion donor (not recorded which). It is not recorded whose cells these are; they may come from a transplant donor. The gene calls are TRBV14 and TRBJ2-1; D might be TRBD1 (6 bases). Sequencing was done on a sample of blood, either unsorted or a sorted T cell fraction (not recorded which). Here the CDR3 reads CASSPVSRGSSYNEQFF. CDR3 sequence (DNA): TGTGCCAGCAGCCCGGTTAGTAGGGGGAGCTCCTACAATGAGCAGTTCTTC.